A single sample is the source of the 24 T cell receptor beta chains below, sequenced in a study of cytomegalovirus exposure and HLA in healthy donors. PCR employed 60 Vbeta and 13 Jbeta primers. The data were produced by immunoSEQ multiplex PCR, yet TCRdb's version contains in-frame clones alone and is incomplete. The data hold around 140,000 clones, with 65% to 80% observed a single time. Material: PBMCs. The receptors were gathered from a woman aged 18-29 years in good health and CMV-seronegative.

The chain employs TRBV18 and TRBJ2-7; 10 bases align to TRBD1. Germline-derived CDR1 and CDR2 are KGHSH and LQKENI. The CDR3 runs to 16 residues. V shed 4 bases and J 5 bases; nucleotides not matched to a gene: 11. CDR3 protein: CASSLTPGQGDDEQYF. CDR3 in DNA: TGTGCCAGCTCACTCACACCCGGACAGGGGGACGACGAGCAGTACTTC.

The V call is TRBV6-1, the J call TRBJ2-3, with D maybe TRBD1 (5 bases). The germline V and J ends were trimmed by 11 bases and 3 bases, with 21 bases remaining between them. Germline V gives CDR1 MNHNS, CDR2 SASEGT. CDR3 size: 15 residues. CDR3 sequence: CAGAPRLEPTDTQYF. The CDR3 DNA sequence: TGTGCCGGGGCCCCACGGTTAGAGCCTACAGATACGCAGTATTTT.

This clone was detected a few times. The CDR3 spells CASSQLAGSSYEQYF. CDR3 coding DNA: TGCGCCAGCAGCCAACTAGCGGGGAGCTCCTACGAGCAGTACTTC. The genes are TRBV4-1 and TRBJ2-7; 9 bases line up with TRBD2. This CDR3 comprises 15 residues. The V and J ends lost 2 bases and 0 bases, in that order; junction bases with no gene match: 2. From germline, CDR1 is MGHRA and CDR2 YSYEKL.

This clone was counted once. The chain uses TRBV7-8 and TRBJ2-7; D gene uncertain. CDR3 length equals 12 residues. CDR1 is SGHVS, CDR2 FQNEAQ, per germline. Trimming took off 5 bases at V and 5 bases at J, with 10 bases between the two ends. CDR3 DNA sequence: TGTGCCAGCAGCCCTTTGGGCGACGAGCAGTACTTC. Its protein product is CASSPLGDEQYF.

This clone is a singleton in its sample. V gene TRBV7-9 combines with J gene TRBJ1-4, with TRBD1 as a possible D gene (5 bases). The CDR3 has 14 residues. Germline loops: CDR1 SEHNR, CDR2 FQNEAQ (reference sequence). V lost 2 bases, J lost 7 bases, and 11 bases lay in between. CDR3 sequence: CASSLLRDGEKLFF. DNA of the CDR3: TGTGCCAGCAGCTTACTCAGGGATGGTGAAAAACTGTTTTTT.

The chain joins TRBV30 to TRBJ1-1; maybe TRBD1 (5 bases). V was shortened by 0 bases and J by 11 bases, with 16 bases between the two germline ends. Germline V CDR1 and CDR2: GTSNPN, SVGIG (reference sequence). The CDR3 extends over 13 amino acids. CDR3 DNA: TGTGCCTGGAGTGTAGATGGCGGGGGGATGGCTTTCTTT. It specifies CAWSVDGGGMAFF.

V usage is TRBV5-1 and J usage is TRBJ1-2; D is undetermined. CDR3 length equals 12 residues. V was cut by 0 bases and J by 5 bases, with 5 bases left in between. Germline CDR1 reads SGHRS; CDR2 reads YFSETQ. The CDR3 reads CASSLVPYGYTF. The CDR3 DNA sequence: TGCGCCAGCAGCTTGGTTCCGTATGGCTACACCTTC. Together with reference TRBV5-1 and TRBJ1-2, the CDR3 gives the full variable domain: KAGVTQTPRYLIKTRGQQVTLSCSPISGHRSVSWYQQTPGQGLQFLFEYFSETQRNKGNFPGRFSGRQFSNSRSEMNVSTLELGDSALYLCASSLVPYGYTFGSGTRLTVV.

V is TRBV6-1 and J is TRBJ2-1; a weak D match, TRBD1 (6 bases). CDR3 length: 15 residues. Between the trimmed V and J ends, which lost 5 bases and 7 bases, there was a span of 18 bases. The V gene's germline CDR1 is MNHNS and CDR2 SASEGT. The CDR3 DNA follows: TGTGCCAGCAGTCTTCAACAGGGCCCTTGGAATGAGCAGTTCTTC. Translated: CASSLQQGPWNEQFF.

The gene calls are TRBV5-1 and TRBJ1-1, with D possibly TRBD1 on 5 matching bases. The germline gives CDR1 SGHRS, CDR2 YFSETQ. Trimming cost V 7 bases and J 2 bases, with 9 bases left between them. The CDR3 is 12 residues long. Written as DNA, the CDR3 is TGCGCCAGCCGGGACTCAAACACTGAAGCTTTCTTT. Protein: CASRDSNTEAFF.

This clone was counted a single time. J is TRBJ2-7 and V is TRBV7-8; maybe TRBD2 (5 bases). Looked up from germline, CDR1 is SGHVS and CDR2 is FQNEAQ. CDR3 length: 13 amino acids. The ends were cut back, 5 bases at V and 6 bases at J, with 14 bases in the middle. The CDR3 sequence is CASSRGRGSEQYF. DNA of the CDR3: TGTGCCAGCAGCCGGGGTAGAGGGAGCGAGCAGTACTTC.

The chain joins TRBV27 to TRBJ2-7, with TRBD2 identical over 9 bases. This CDR3 is built from 17 residues. J lost 7 bases, V lost 3 bases, and 16 bases had no gene match. Germline CDR1 and CDR2: MNHEY and SMNVEV (reference sequence). The DNA of the CDR3 is TGTGCCAGCAGTTTCAACCCCTCCGGGACTAGCATGAGTGAGCAGTACTTC. Its protein product is CASSFNPSGTSMSEQYF.

CDR3: CASSSTTGMKQFF. The CDR3 coding sequence is TGTGCCAGCAGTTCCACGACAGGGATGAAGCAGTTCTTC. The rearrangement uses TRBV6-5 and TRBJ2-1, with 7 positions matching TRBD1. Germline V gene sequence: CDR1 MNHEY, CDR2 SVGAGI. CDR3 length equals 13 residues. V dropped 4 bases and J dropped 11; count of bases not matched to a gene: 8.

This clone was seen only once. This chain connects TRBV10-3 to TRBJ2-7; maybe TRBD2 (6 bases). Germline assignment: CDR1 ENHRY and CDR2 SYGVKD. Between the trimmed V and J ends, which lost 4 bases and 0 bases, there was a span of 13 bases. The CDR3 is 15 residues long. The CDR3 DNA reads as TGTGCCATCAGTGGCGGGACCCCTACCTCCTACGAGCAGTACTTC. Protein product: CAISGGTPTSYEQYF.

This clone has just one count. J is TRBJ2-5 and V is TRBV5-1; D unclear. Deletions cut 4 bases from V and 0 bases from J, with 19 bases between. The CDR3 consists of 17 residues. Per the germline V gene, CDR1 is SGHRS and CDR2 is YFSETQ. In DNA form, the CDR3 reads TGCGCCAGCAGCCCCCTGGCAGGTGAACCCAACCAAGAGACCCAGTACTTC. Protein sequence: CASSPLAGEPNQETQYF.

V usage is TRBV7-2 and J usage is TRBJ2-5; 13 positions match TRBD2. V dropped 8 bases and J dropped 4; count of bases not matched to a gene: 1. The germline V gene encodes CDR1 SGHTA and CDR2 FQGNSA. CDR3 length equals 13 residues. CDR3 in amino acids: CASGLAGVETQYF. The CDR3 coding sequence is TGTGCCAGCGGACTAGCGGGAGTAGAGACCCAGTACTTC.

This clone turned up a few times. The rearrangement links TRBV5-6 to TRBJ2-7; D is uncertain. CDR3 size: 14 residues. Trimming shortened V by 0 bases and J by 3 bases, and 10 bases separated the two germline ends. CDR1 is SGHDT, CDR2 YYEEEE, per germline. CDR3 loop: CASSLGVVYYEQYF. CDR3 in DNA: TGTGCCAGCAGCTTGGGCGTAGTCTACTACGAGCAGTACTTC.

This rearrangement joins TRBV10-3 to TRBJ2-1, with 9 nucleotides matching TRBD1. Germline loops: CDR1 ENHRY, CDR2 SYGVKD. With 6 bases clipped from V and 4 bases from J, the junction kept 7 bases outside the gene matches. The CDR3 contains 15 residues. CDR3 nucleotide sequence: TGTGCCATCAGATCGGACAGGGGAGGATACAATGAGCAGTTCTTC. This codes for CAIRSDRGGYNEQFF.

The chain couples TRBV11-2 to TRBJ1-1; the D is unclear. The CDR3 totals 13 residues. Germline CDR1 and CDR2: SGHAT and FQNNGV. The germline V and J ends were trimmed by 0 bases and 4 bases, with 6 bases remaining between them. The CDR3 DNA sequence: TGTGCCAGCAGCTTAGACCTAGGCACTGAAGCTTTCTTT. It encodes CASSLDLGTEAFF. Based on the CDR3 plus reference TRBV11-2 and TRBJ1-1, the full variable domain is EAGVAQSPRYKIIEKRQSVAFWCNPISGHATLYWYQQILGQGPKLLIQFQNNGVVDDSQLPKDRFSAERLKGVDSTLKIQPAKLEDSAVYLCASSLDLGTEAFFGQGTRLTVV.

This sequence joins TRBV30 and TRBJ2-1, with D tentatively TRBD2 (5 bases). Germline assignment: CDR1 GTSNPN and CDR2 SVGIG (reference sequence). V lost 8 bases and J lost 0, with 14 bases in between. This CDR3 is built from 14 residues. CDR3 DNA sequence: TGTGCCCTGGGTGGGGAGAACTCCTACAATGAGCAGTTCTTC. Residues: CALGGENSYNEQFF.

This chain links TRBV4-1 with TRBJ2-1; D gene ambiguous. CDR1 and CDR2 from the germline V gene are MGHRA and YSYEKL. The CDR3 runs 13 residues. V was pared by 3 bases and J by 10 bases, with 13 bases between. CDR3 DNA: TGCGCCAGCAGCCAGCTTCTCCAGATGGAGCAGTTCTTC. Its protein product is CASSQLLQMEQFF.

The chain uses TRBV5-1 and TRBJ1-5, with TRBD1 as a possible D gene (5 bases). This CDR3 region has 15 residues. Trimming stripped 4 bases from V and 1 base from J, with 12 bases between. CDR1 and CDR2 (germline): SGHRS, YFSETQ. The CDR3 reads CASSPSGMSNQPQHF. Written as DNA, the CDR3 is TGCGCCAGCAGCCCTTCAGGGATGAGCAATCAGCCCCAGCATTTT.

This sequence joins TRBV6-1 and TRBJ2-3; 7 bases agree with TRBD2. Looked up from germline, CDR1 is MNHNS and CDR2 is SASEGT. This CDR3 is built from 15 residues. Trimming removed 5 bases from V and 5 bases from J; junction bases left unmatched: 10. The CDR3 loop is CASSQGRGGGDTQYF. The CDR3 DNA reads as TGTGCCAGCAGTCAGGGTCGGGGCGGGGGAGATACGCAGTATTTT.

The CDR3 region has the DNA TGCACCAGCTTCGGACAGGGGGTCCATAGCAATCAGCCCCAGCATTTT. Protein sequence: CTSFGQGVHSNQPQHF. V usage is TRBV1 and J usage is TRBJ1-5; the D call TRBD1 from the table was never checked on the DNA. TRBV1 has pseudogene status. The CDR3 is 16 residues long.

The chain joins TRBV7-8 to TRBJ2-5; tentatively, D is TRBD2 (5 bases). Judging by the DNA end, TRBJ2-7 fits better; the J call may be wrong. The CDR3 is made up of 15 amino acids. From germline, CDR1 is SGHVS and CDR2 FQNEAQ. The CDR3 DNA is TGTGCCAGCAGCTCTCCAAACGGGGTCGAATACGAGCAGTACTTC. Its translation: CASSSPNGVEYEQYF.